These 2 T cell receptor beta chains came from one sample sequenced in a study of T cell responses to AZD1222 COVID-19 vaccine. TCRdb keeps only in-frame clones here, not all; method: immunoSEQ multiplex PCR. The sample lists more than 85,000 clones; about 81% were seen once. Sequencing was performed on peripheral blood, taken on day 0 of AZD1222 vaccination. The receptor source for this set is an adult in good health.

This clone has a count of ten or more. The chain employs TRBV6-6 and TRBJ1-3, with D possibly being TRBD1 (6 bases). V shed 10 bases and J shed 1 base, with 11 bases lying between them. The length of the CDR3 is 13 residues. Germline CDR1 reads MNHNY; CDR2 reads SVGAGI (reference sequence). The DNA of the CDR3 is TGTGCCACTCTCACAGGGTCTGGAAACACCATATATTTT. Protein: CATLTGSGNTIYF.

On this clone itself: Other nucleotide sequences from this sample produce the same CDR3. The gene calls are TRBV6-1 and TRBJ1-2; D gene uncertain. The germline V and J ends were trimmed by 1 base and 7 bases, with 4 bases remaining between them. The CDR3 covers 11 residues. Germline lookup yields CDR1 MNHNS and CDR2 SASEGT. The CDR3 protein is CASSEVGGYTF. CDR3 coding DNA: TGTGCCAGCAGTGAAGTTGGTGGCTACACCTTC.